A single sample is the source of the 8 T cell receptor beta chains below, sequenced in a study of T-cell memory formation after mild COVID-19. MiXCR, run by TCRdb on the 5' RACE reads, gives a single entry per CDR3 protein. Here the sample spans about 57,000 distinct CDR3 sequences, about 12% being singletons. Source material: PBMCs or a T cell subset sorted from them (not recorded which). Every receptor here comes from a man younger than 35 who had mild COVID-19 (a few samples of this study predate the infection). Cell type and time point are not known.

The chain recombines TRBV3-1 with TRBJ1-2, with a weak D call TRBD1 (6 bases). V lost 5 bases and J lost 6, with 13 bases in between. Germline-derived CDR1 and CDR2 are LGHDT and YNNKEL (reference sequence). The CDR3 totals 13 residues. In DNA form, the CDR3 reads TGTGCCAGCAGCGAGAGACAGGCTAATGGCTACACCTTC. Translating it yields CASSERQANGYTF. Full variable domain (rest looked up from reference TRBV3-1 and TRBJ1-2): DTAVSQTPKYLVTQMGNDKSIKCEQNLGHDTMYWYKQDSKKFLKIMFSYNNKELIINETVPNRFSPKSPDKAHLNLHINSLELGDSAVYFCASSERQANGYTFGSGTRLTVV.

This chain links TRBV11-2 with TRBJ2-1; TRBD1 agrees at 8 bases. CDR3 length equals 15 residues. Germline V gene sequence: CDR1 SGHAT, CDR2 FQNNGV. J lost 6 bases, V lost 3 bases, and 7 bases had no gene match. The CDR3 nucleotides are TGTGCCAGCAGCTTTACAGGGGGAGTTGGCAATGAGCAGTTCTTC. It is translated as CASSFTGGVGNEQFF.

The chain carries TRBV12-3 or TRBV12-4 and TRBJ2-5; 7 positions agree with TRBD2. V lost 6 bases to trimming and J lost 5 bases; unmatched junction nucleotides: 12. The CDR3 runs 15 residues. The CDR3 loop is CASSENSGGGETQYF. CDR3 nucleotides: TGTGCCAGCAGCGAAAACTCGGGGGGTGGGGAGACCCAGTACTTC.

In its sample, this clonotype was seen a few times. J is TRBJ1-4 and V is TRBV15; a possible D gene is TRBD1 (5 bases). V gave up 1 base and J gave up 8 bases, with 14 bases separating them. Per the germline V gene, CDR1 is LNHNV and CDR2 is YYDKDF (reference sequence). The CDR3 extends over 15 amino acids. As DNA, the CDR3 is TGTGCCACCAGCAGAGTATCCGGGGCTGGGGAAAAACTGTTTTTT. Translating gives CATSRVSGAGEKLFF.

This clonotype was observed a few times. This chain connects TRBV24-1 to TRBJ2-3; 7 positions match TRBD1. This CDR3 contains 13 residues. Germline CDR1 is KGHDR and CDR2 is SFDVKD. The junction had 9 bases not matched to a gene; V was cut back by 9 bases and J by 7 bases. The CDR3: CATETGPTHTQYF. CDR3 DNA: TGTGCCACCGAGACAGGGCCCACGCATACGCAGTATTTT.

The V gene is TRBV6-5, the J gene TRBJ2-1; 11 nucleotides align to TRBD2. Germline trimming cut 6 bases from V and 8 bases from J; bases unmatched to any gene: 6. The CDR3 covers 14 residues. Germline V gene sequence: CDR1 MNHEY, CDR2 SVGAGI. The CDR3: CASRLGLAADEQFF. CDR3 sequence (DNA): TGTGCCAGCAGACTGGGACTAGCGGCCGATGAGCAGTTCTTC.

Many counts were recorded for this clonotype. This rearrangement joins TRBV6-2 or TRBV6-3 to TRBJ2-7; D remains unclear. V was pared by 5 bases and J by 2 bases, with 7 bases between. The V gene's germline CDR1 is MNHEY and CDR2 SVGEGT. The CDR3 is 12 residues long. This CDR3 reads CASSRFPYEQYF. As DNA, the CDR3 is TGTGCCAGCAGTCGTTTTCCCTACGAGCAGTACTTC.

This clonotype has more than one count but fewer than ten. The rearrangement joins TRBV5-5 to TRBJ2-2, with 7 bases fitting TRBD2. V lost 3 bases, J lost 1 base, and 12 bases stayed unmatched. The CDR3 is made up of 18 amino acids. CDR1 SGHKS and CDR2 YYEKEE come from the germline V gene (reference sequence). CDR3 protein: CASSYERGKAENTGELFF. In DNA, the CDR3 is TGTGCCAGCAGCTACGAGCGGGGCAAAGCGGAGAACACCGGGGAGCTGTTTTTT.